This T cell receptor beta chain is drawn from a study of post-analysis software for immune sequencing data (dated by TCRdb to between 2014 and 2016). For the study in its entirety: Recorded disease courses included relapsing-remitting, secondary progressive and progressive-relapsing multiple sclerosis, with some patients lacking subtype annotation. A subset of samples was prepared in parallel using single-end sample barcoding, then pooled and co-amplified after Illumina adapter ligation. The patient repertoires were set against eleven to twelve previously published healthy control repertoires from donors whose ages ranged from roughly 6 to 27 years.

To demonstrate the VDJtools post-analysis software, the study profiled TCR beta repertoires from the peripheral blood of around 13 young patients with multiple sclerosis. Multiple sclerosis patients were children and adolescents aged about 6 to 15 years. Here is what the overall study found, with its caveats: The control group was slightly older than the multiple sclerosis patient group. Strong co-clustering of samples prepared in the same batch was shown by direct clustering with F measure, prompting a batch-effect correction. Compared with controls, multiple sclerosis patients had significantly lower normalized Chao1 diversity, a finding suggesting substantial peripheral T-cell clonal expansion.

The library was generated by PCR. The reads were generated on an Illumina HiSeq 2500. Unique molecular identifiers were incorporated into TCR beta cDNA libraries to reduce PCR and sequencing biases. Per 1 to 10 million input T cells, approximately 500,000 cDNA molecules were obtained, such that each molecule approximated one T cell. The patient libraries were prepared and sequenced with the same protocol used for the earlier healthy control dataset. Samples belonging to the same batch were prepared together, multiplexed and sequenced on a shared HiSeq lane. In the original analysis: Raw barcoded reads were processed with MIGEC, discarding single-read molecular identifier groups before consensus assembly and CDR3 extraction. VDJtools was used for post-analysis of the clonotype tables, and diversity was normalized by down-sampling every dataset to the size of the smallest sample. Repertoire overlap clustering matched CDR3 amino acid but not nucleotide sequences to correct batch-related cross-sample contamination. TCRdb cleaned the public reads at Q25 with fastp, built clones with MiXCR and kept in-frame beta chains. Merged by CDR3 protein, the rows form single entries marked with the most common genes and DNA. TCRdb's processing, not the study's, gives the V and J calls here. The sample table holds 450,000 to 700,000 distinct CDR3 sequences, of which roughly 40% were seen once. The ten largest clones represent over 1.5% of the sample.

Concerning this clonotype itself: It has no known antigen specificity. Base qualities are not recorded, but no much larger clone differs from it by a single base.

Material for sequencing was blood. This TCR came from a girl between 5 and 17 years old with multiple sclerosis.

The CDR3: CASSLGQLQYF. The DNA reads as follows: TGTGCCAGCAGTTTGGGGCAACTTCAGTACTTC. The chain is assembled from TRBV12-3 or TRBV12-4 and TRBJ2-7; matching of 5 bases hints at TRBD1 as the D gene. The CDR3 runs 11 amino acids, cysteine and phenylalanine included. This entry keeps only the CDR3 DNA: 33 bases, framed from base 1. Cut back by 3 bases and 10 bases, the V and J ends lie 10 bases apart.